The 12 T cell receptor beta chains given below trace back to one sample, sequenced in a study of graft-versus-host responses after intestinal transplantation (dated by TCRdb to 2020 to 2023). The protocol used for the library was the immunoSEQ multiplex PCR assay. TCRdb limited this immuneACCESS table to in-frame rearrangements with V and J called. A share of clones is missing; checked studies link under half to unresolved V genes, and the rest is unexplained. Present in this sample are 9,500 to 14,000 clones, about four fifths of which were seen just once. The ten largest make up around 30% of the sample. The sample in question was PBMCs, obtained 494 days after intestinal transplant. The receptors shown here come from a human patient who received an intestinal transplant, so some T cells may come from the graft donor.

V is TRBV9 and J is TRBJ1-2; perhaps TRBD1 as D (6 bases). Germline V CDR1 and CDR2: SGDLS, YYNGEE. V lost 0 bases, J lost 4 bases, and 7 bases lay in between. The CDR3 loop spans 13 amino acids. The CDR3 DNA is TGTGCCAGCAGCGTAGAGACAGGCTATGGCTACACCTTC. Translated: CASSVETGYGYTF.

The chain is built from TRBV5-4 and TRBJ2-1; 9 positions agree with TRBD2. J gave up 0 bases and V 3 bases, and 4 bases lay outside the gene matches. Looked up from germline, CDR1 is SGHNT and CDR2 is YYREEE (reference sequence). The CDR3 consists of 16 residues. This CDR3 reads CASSWSGGSSYNEQFF. The CDR3 DNA reads as TGTGCCAGCAGCTGGAGCGGGGGGAGCTCCTACAATGAGCAGTTCTTC.

This rearrangement joins TRBV11-1 to TRBJ2-7; TRBD1 matches at 8 bases. The germline V gene encodes CDR1 SGHAT and CDR2 FQDESV (reference sequence). This CDR3 has 14 amino acids. The junction had 10 bases not matched to a gene; V was cut back by 5 bases and J by 7 bases. This chain's CDR3 is CASSLRTGLGEQYF. The CDR3 nucleotides are TGTGCCAGCAGCCTCCGGACAGGGCTAGGGGAGCAGTACTTC. The entire variable domain, with the rest obtained from reference TRBV11-1 and TRBJ2-7, is as follows: EAEVAQSPRYKITEKSQAVAFWCDPISGHATLYWYRQILGQGPELLVQFQDESVVDDSQLPKDRFSAERLKGVDSTLKIQPAELGDSAMYLCASSLRTGLGEQYFGPGTRLTVT.

The rearrangement uses TRBV6-1 and TRBJ1-5, with D perhaps matching TRBD1 (5 bases). The CDR3 sequence is 14 residues long. V was clipped by 0 bases and J by 3 bases, with 6 bases between them. Germline assignment: CDR1 MNHNS and CDR2 SASEGT. CDR3 loop: CASSEAGTNQPQHF. In nucleotides, the CDR3 is TGTGCCAGCAGTGAAGCAGGGACCAATCAGCCCCAGCATTTT.

In this sample, this clone turned up a few times. The V call is TRBV6-4, the J call TRBJ1-4; 8 nucleotides match TRBD1. The CDR3 has 15 amino acids. Germline V gives CDR1 MRHNA, CDR2 SNTAGT. V was pared by 6 bases and J by 3 bases, with 6 bases of the junction left unmatched. The CDR3: CASSRQGKANEKLFF. The CDR3 DNA sequence: TGTGCCAGCAGCCGACAGGGGAAGGCTAATGAAAAACTGTTTTTT.

J is TRBJ1-1 and V is TRBV30; D is uncertain. CDR1 is GTSNPN, CDR2 SVGIG, per germline (reference sequence). Deletions cut 3 bases from V and 0 bases from J, with 5 bases between. The CDR3 loop spans 12 amino acids. CDR3 sequence reads: CAWRGMNTEAFF. The CDR3, as DNA: TGTGCCTGGAGGGGGATGAACACTGAAGCTTTCTTT.

The rearrangement links TRBV5-1 to TRBJ1-1; D is uncertain. CDR1 is SGHRS, CDR2 YFSETQ, per germline. The CDR3 has 14 residues. V lost 4 bases and J 1 base, leaving 11 bases between the germline ends. The CDR3 loop reads CASSDSHQNTEAFF. In DNA, the CDR3 is TGCGCCAGCAGCGATTCACATCAGAACACTGAAGCTTTCTTT.

This rearrangement joins TRBV19 to TRBJ1-5, with unresolved D. The V gene's germline CDR1 is LNHDA and CDR2 SQIVND (reference sequence). V was cut by 6 bases and J by 9 bases, with 27 bases left in between. This CDR3 is built from 17 residues. The CDR3 spells CASRPGGLMAVFGPQHF. DNA for the CDR3: TGTGCCAGTAGACCGGGAGGGCTTATGGCAGTATTCGGGCCCCAGCATTTT.

The chain has TRBV5-1 and TRBJ2-1, with D possibly TRBD1 on 6 matching bases. The CDR3 is 15 amino acids. V lost 0 bases and J 4 bases, leaving 11 bases between the germline ends. The V gene's germline CDR1 is SGHRS and CDR2 YFSETQ. The DNA for the CDR3 is TGCGCCAGCAGCTTGGGGACAGCGAGGTACAATGAGCAGTTCTTC. Protein: CASSLGTARYNEQFF.

V and J are TRBV18 and TRBJ2-1, with unresolved D. The CDR3 consists of 18 residues. Germline lookup yields CDR1 KGHSH and CDR2 LQKENI. Trimming cost V 2 bases and J 4 bases, with 21 bases left between them. For the CDR3, the DNA is TGTGCCAGCTCACCAAAGGGTCCGGATTTCCTGGATTACAATGAGCAGTTCTTC. Protein sequence: CASSPKGPDFLDYNEQFF.

The chain has TRBV10-1 and TRBJ2-3, with D perhaps TRBD1 or TRBD2 (6 bases each). CDR3 length equals 13 residues. Germline CDR1 is WNHNN and CDR2 is SYGVQD (reference sequence). Trimming took off 5 bases at V and 7 bases at J, with 13 bases between the two ends. CDR3 protein: CASSSGGQNTQYF. CDR3 nucleotide sequence: TGCGCCAGCAGTTCCGGGGGACAAAATACGCAGTATTTT.

The V and J genes are TRBV10-3 and TRBJ2-1; 16 nucleotides line up with TRBD2. The ends lost 5 bases at V and 4 bases at J; junction bases unmatched: 11. Per germline, CDR1 ENHRY and CDR2 SYGVKD. This CDR3 contains 19 residues. This chain's CDR3 is CAISNSPGLAGGKYNEQFF. For the CDR3, the DNA is TGTGCCATCAGTAATTCCCCGGGACTAGCGGGAGGGAAATACAATGAGCAGTTCTTC.